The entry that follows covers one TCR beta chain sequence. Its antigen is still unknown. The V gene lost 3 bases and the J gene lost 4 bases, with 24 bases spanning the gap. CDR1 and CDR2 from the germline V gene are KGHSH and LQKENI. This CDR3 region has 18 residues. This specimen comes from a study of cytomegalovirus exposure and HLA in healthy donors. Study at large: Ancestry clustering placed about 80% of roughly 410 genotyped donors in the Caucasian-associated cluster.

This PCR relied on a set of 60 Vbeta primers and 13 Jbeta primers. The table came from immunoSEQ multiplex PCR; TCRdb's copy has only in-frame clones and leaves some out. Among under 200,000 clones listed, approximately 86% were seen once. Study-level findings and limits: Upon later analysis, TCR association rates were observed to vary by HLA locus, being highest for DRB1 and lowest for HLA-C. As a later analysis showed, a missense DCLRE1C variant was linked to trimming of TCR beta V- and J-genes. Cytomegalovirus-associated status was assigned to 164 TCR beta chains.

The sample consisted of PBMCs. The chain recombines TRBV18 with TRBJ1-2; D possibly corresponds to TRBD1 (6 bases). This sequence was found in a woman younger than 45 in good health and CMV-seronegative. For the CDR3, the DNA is TGTGCCAGCTCACCTAACGCCCCCGGGTGGGGCAGGGGCTATGGCTACACCTTC. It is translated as CASSPNAPGWGRGYGYTF.